This T cell receptor beta chain comes out of a study of blood T cells in healthy people across ages (dated by TCRdb to between 2014 and 2017). A note on the overall study: In model experiments, template switching captured about one uniquely barcoded TCR beta cDNA molecule for every two T cells. Using deep sequencing normalized with unique cDNA molecular identifiers, the study measured how TCR beta repertoire diversity changes with age. The donors were split into four age groups: young (average about 15 years), middle-aged (roughly 40), aged (roughly 60) and long-lived (over 75). To avoid experimental bias, donors of different ages were randomly spread across the sequencing lanes. The study analyzed two additional independent replicas of 1 million unique cDNA reads from the same blood draw for two donors, one aged 18 to 30 and one aged 80 or older. Overall study outcomes, separate from this receptor: Bulk unsorted PBMC profiling prevented conclusive comparison of naive and antigen-experienced compartments. The CMV infection status of donors was not known, potentially confounding age-related changes in expanded clonotypes. Estimates of total diversity from one million sequenced T cells were regarded as lower bounds and underestimates. As age increased, observed TCR beta diversity per million T cells dropped in a roughly linear way, and a significant reduction was already evident by age around 41. Observed TCR beta diversity correlated strongly with the percentage of naive T cells measured by flow cytometry. Compared with the aged group, the long-lived group had more naive CD4+ T cells, fewer expanded clones and increased TCR diversity, a pattern suggesting age selection.

Libraries came from 5' RACE. TCRdb lists the instrument as Illumina HiSeq 2500. The second PCR ran for about 6 to 11 cycles and used a J-beta primer mix along with a sample-barcoded 5' primer. A unique molecular identifier was introduced onto each TCR beta cDNA molecule by a template-switch 5' adaptor carrying 12 random nucleotides. Each sample yielded at least 2.5 million CDR3-containing paired-end reads. All of the RNA was converted into first-strand cDNA using the Mint cDNA synthesis kit, with a TRBC-specific oligonucleotide serving as the primer. All cDNA was treated with uracil-DNA glycosylase and then went through a first 18-cycle PCR with the universal primers M1SS and BC2_uni_R. As for how the authors treated the data: For normalization, 1 million high-quality reads were randomly selected from each sample, with every read carrying a distinct molecular identifier. Reads with shared molecular identifiers were discarded instead of being binned into consensus sequences. MiTCR, set to a Q25 quality threshold and the strictest error-elimination algorithm, was used for CDR3 identification, clonotype clustering and error correction. A nonparametric unseen species model with Euler transformation was used to estimate lower-bound total TCR beta diversity. The raw public data were reprocessed by TCRdb itself: fastp quality trimming at Q25, MiXCR clonotype calling, in-frame beta chains only. One record per CDR3 amino acid sequence lists the most common genes and DNA. It is TCRdb's table, rather than the study itself, that gives the V and J calls and clone size. The sample contains 890,000 or so distinct CDR3 sequences, around 62% of them found a single time. The ten top clones hold 25% to 35% of the sample.

CDR1 and CDR2 were assigned from the germline V gene (reference sequence) as SEHNR and FQNEAQ. The CDR3 spans 15 residues, from the cysteine through the phenylalanine. CDR3 DNA is the only sequence kept; it has 45 bases, read in frame from the first base. V drops 5 bases and J drops 13 bases, leaving 24 bases in between. Donors were 35 to 40 systemically healthy Caucasian individuals from Russia aged about 6 to 100 years. Around 9.8 milliliters of peripheral blood were collected from each donor into EDTA-treated Vacutainer tubes. PBMCs were isolated by Ficoll-Paque density-gradient centrifugation, with at least 6 million obtained per sample. Trizol reagent was used to extract total RNA from PBMCs, with at least 5.5 micrograms per sample. The percentages of naive CD45RAhigh/CD27high T cells were determined by flow cytometry on a PBMC aliquot from every donor. Points on this clonotype: What antigen it recognizes has not been identified. Base qualities are not provided; no much larger clone lies one nucleotide away.

The receptor was isolated from a man aged 25 to 40 in good health. This chain joins TRBV7-9 to TRBJ2-4; the D region possibly corresponds to TRBD1 (6 bases align). Sequenced sample: blood. The DNA is TGTGCCAGCAGCCCCGACAGGCCGCCCCACTACGGGCAGTACTTC. Its protein reads: CASSPDRPPHYGQYF.